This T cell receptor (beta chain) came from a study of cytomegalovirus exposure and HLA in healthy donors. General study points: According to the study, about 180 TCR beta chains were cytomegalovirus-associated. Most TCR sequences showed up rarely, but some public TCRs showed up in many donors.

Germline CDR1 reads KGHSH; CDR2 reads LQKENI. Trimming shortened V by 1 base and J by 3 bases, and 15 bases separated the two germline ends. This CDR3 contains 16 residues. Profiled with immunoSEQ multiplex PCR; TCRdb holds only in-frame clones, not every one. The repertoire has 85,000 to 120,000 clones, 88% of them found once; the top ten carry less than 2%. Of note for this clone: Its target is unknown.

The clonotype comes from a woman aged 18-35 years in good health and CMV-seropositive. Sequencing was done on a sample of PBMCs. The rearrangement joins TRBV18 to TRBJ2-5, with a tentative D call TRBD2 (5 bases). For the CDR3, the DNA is TGTGCCAGCTCACCACTACCTCGCCTGAGGGAAGAGACCCAGTACTTC. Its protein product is CASSPLPRLREETQYF.